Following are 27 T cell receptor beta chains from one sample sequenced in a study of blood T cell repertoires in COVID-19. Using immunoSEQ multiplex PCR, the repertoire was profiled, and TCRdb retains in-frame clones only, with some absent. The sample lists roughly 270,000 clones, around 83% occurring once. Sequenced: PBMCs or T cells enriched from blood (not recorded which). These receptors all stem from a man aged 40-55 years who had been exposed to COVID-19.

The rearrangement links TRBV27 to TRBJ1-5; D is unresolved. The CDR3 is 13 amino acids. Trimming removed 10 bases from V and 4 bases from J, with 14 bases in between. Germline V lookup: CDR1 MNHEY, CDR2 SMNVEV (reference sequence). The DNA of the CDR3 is TGTGCCACAGGAGGGCCAAAGAATCAGCCCCAGCATTTT. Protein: CATGGPKNQPQHF.

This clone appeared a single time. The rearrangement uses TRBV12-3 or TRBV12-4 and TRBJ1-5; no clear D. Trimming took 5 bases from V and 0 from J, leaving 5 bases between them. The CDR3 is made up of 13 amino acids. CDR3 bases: TGTGCCAGCAGTCTCCCTAGCAATCAGCCCCAGCATTTT. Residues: CASSLPSNQPQHF.

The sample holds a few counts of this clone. The CDR3 is CASSGSRQTDTQYF. The CDR3 region has the DNA TGCGCCAGCAGTGGTAGTCGACAAACAGATACGCAGTATTTT. J is TRBJ2-3 and V is TRBV10-1; no clear D. Germline lookup yields CDR1 WNHNN and CDR2 SYGVQD (reference sequence). The V end lost 4 bases, the J end lost 3 bases, and 11 bases lay between the germline ends. The CDR3 is 14 amino acids.

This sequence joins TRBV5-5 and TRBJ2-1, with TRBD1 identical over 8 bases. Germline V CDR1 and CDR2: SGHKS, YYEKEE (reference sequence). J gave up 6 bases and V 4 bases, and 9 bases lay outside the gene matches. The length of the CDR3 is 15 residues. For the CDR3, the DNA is TGTGCCAGCAGCCCGTACAGGGGGTTAAGCAATGAGCAGTTCTTC. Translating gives CASSPYRGLSNEQFF.

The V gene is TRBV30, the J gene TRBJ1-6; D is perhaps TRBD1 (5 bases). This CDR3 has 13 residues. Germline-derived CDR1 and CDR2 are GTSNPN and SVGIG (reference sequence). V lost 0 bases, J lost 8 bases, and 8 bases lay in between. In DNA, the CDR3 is TGTGCCTGGAGTGTTCAGGGTGATTCACCCCTCCACTTT. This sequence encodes CAWSVQGDSPLHF.

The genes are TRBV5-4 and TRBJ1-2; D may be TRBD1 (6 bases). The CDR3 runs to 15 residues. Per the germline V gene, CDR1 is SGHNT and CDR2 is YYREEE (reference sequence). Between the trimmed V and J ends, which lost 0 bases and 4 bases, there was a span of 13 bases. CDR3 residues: CASSLARGDIYGYTF. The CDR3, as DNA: TGTGCCAGCAGCTTGGCCCGAGGGGACATCTATGGCTACACCTTC. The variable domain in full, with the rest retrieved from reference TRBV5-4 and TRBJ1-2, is ETGVTQSPTHLIKTRGQQVTLRCSSQSGHNTVSWYQQALGQGPQFIFQYYREEENGRGNFPPRFSGLQFPNYSSELNVNALELDDSALYLCASSLARGDIYGYTFGSGTRLTVV.

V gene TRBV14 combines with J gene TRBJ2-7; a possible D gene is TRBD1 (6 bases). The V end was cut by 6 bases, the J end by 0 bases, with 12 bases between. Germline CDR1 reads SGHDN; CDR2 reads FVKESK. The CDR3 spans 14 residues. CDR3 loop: CASSHRDNSYEQYF. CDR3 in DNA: TGTGCCAGCAGTCACCGGGACAACTCCTACGAGCAGTACTTC.

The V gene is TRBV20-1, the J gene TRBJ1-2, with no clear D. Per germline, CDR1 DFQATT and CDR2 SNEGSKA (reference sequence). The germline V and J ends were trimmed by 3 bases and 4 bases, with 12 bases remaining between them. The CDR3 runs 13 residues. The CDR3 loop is CSASNSGIYGYTF. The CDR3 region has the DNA TGCAGTGCTAGTAATTCCGGGATCTATGGCTACACCTTC.

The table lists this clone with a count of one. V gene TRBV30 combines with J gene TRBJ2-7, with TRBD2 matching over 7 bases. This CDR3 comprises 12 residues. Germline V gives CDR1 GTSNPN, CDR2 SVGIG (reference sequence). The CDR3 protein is CASSSGSYEQYF. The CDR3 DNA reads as TGTGCTTCCTCTAGCGGCTCCTACGAGCAGTACTTC.

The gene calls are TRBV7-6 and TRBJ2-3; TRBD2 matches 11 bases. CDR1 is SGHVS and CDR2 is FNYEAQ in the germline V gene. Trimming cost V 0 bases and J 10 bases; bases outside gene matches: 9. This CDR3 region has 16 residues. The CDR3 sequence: CASSLAATSGSRAQYF. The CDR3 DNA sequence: TGTGCCAGCAGCTTAGCGGCAACTAGCGGGAGCCGGGCGCAGTATTTT. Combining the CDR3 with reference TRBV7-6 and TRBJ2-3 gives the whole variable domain GAGVSQSPRYKVTKRGQDVALRCDPISGHVSLYWYRQALGQGPEFLTYFNYEAQQDKSGLPNDRFSAERPEGSISTLTIQRTEQRDSAMYRCASSLAATSGSRAQYFGPGTRLTVL.

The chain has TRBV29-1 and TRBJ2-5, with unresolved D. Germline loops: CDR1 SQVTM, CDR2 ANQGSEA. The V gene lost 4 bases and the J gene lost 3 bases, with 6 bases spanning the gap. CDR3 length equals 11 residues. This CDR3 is CSVGAKETQYF. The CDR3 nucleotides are TGCAGCGTTGGAGCTAAAGAGACCCAGTACTTC.

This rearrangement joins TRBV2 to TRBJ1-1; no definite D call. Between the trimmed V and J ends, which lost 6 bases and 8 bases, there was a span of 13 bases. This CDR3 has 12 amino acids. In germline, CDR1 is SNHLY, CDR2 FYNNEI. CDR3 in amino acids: CASSREGGEAFF. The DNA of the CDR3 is TGTGCCAGCAGCCGGGAGGGTGGGGAAGCTTTCTTT.

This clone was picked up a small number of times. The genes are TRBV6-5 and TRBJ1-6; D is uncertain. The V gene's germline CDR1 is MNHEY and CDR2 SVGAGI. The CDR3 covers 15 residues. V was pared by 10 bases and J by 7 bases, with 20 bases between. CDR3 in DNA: TGTGCCACGCAAGGAGTTTCGTGGTTGAATTCACCCCTCCACTTT. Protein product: CATQGVSWLNSPLHF.

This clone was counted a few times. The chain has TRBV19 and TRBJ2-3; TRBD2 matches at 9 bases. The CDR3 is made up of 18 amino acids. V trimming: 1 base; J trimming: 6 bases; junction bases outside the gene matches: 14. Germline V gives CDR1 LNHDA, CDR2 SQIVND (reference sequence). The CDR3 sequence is CASSIGGTGGRVGDTQYF. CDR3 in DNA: TGTGCCAGTAGTATAGGGGGAACTGGCGGGAGGGTCGGCGATACGCAGTATTTT. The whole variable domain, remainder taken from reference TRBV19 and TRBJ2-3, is DGGITQSPKYLFRKEGQNVTLSCEQNLNHDAMYWYRQDPGQGLRLIYYSQIVNDFQKGDIAEGYSVSREKKESFPLTVTSAQKNPTAFYLCASSIGGTGGRVGDTQYFGPGTRLTVL.

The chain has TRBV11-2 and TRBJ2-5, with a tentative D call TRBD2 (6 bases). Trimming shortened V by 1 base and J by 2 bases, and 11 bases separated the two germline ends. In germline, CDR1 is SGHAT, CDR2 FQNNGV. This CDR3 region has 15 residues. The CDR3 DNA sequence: TGTGCCAGCAGCTTAGCCCCTAGCGTTCAAGAGACCCAGTACTTC. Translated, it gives CASSLAPSVQETQYF.

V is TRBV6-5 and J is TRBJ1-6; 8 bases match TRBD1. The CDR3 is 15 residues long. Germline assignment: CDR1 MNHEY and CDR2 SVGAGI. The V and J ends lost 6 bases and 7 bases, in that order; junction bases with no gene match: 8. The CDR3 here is CASRTDRGTNSPLHF. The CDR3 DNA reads TGTGCCAGCAGAACTGACAGGGGAACAAATTCACCCCTCCACTTT.

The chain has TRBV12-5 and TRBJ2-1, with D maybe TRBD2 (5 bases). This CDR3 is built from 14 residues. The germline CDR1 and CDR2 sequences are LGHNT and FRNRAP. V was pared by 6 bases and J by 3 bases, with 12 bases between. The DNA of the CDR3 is TGTGCTAGTGGGGGAATAGGGAGCTACAATGAGCAGTTCTTC. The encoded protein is CASGGIGSYNEQFF.

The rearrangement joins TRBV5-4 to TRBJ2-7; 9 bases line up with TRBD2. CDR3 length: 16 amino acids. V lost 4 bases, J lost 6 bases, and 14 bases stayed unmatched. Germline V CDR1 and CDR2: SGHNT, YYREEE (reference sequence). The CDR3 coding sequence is TGTGCCAGCAGCCCACGGCTAGCGGGAACCCAGGGCGAGCAGTACTTC. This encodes CASSPRLAGTQGEQYF.

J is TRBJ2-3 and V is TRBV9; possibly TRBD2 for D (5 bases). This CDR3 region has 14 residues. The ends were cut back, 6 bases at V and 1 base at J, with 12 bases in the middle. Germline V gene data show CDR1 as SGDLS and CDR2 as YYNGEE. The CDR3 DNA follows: TGTGCCAGCAACGGTGGGAGACGCACAGATACGCAGTATTTT. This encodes CASNGGRRTDTQYF.

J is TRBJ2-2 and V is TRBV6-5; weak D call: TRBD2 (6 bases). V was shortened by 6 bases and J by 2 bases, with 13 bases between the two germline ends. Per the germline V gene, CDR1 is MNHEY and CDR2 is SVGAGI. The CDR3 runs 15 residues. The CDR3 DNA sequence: TGTGCCAGCAGAACGGGACTTAGAAACACCGGGGAGCTGTTTTTT. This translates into CASRTGLRNTGELFF.

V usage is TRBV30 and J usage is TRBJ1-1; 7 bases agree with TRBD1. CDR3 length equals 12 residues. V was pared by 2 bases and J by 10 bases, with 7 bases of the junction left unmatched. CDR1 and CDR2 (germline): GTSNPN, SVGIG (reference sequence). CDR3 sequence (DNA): TGTGCCTGGAGTATCTCGACAGGGCGAGCTTTCTTT. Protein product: CAWSISTGRAFF. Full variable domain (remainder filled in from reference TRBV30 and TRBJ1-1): SQTIHQWPATLVQPVGSPLSLECTVEGTSNPNLYWYRQAAGRGLQLLFYSVGIGQISSEVPQNLSASRPQDRQFILSSKKLLLSDSGFYLCAWSISTGRAFFGQGTRLTVV.

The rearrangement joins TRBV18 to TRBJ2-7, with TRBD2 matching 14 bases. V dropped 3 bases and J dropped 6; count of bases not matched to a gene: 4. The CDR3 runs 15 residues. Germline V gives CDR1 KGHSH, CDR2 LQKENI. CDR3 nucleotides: TGTGCCAGCTCACCGGGACTAGCGGGAGTTGTCGAGCAGTACTTC. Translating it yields CASSPGLAGVVEQYF.

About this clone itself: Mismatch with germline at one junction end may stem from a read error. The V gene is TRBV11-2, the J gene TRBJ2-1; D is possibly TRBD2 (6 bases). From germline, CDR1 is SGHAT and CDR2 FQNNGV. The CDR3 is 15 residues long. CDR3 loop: CASRLDAGMMNEQFF. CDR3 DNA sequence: TGTGCCAGCCGCTTGGACGCGGGAATGATGAATGAGCAGTTCTTC.

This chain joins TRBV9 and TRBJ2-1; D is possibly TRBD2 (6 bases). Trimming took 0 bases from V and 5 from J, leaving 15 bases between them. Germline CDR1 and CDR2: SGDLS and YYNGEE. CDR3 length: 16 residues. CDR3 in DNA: TGTGCCAGCAGCGTAGCGCCCCGGGACTGGAACAATGAGCAGTTCTTC. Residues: CASSVAPRDWNNEQFF.

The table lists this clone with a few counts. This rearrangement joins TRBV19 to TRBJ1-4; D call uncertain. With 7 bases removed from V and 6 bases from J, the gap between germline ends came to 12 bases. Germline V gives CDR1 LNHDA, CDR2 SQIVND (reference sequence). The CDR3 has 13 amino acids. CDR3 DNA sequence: TGTGCCAGTACTCGAGGCGGTGATGAAAAACTGTTTTTT. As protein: CASTRGGDEKLFF.

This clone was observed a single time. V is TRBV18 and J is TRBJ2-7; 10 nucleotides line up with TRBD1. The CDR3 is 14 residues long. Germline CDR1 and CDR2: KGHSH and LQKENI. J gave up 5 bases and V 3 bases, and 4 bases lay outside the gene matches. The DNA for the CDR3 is TGTGCCAGCTCACCCCGGGACAGGGGACACGAGCAGTACTTC. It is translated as CASSPRDRGHEQYF.

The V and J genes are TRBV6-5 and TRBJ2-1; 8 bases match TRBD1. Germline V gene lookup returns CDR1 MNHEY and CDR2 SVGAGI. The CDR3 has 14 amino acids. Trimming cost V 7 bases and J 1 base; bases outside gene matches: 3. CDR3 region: CASIGQGSYNEQFF. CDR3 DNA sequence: TGTGCCAGCATAGGACAGGGATCCTACAATGAGCAGTTCTTC.